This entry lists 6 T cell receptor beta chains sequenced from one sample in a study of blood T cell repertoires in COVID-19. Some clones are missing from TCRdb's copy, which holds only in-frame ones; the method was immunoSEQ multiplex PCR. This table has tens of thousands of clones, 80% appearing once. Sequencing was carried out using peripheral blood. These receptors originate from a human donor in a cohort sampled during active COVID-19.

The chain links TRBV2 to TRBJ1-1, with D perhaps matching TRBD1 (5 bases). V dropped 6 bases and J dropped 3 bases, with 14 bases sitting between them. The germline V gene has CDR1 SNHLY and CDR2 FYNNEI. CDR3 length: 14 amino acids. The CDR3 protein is CASRRRGGDTEAFF. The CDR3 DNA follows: TGTGCCAGCAGGAGGAGGGGTGGAGACACTGAAGCTTTCTTT.

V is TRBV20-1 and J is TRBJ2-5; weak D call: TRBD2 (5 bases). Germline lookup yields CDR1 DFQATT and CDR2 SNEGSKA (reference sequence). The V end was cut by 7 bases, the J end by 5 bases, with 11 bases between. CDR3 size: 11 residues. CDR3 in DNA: TGCAGTGGTGGGAGTGGCGAGACCCAGTACTTC. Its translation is CSGGSGETQYF.

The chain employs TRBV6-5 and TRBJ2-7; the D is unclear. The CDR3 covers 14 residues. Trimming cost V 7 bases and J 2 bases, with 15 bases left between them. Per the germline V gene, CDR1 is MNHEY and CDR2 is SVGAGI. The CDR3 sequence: CASIQDTATYEQYF. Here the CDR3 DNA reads TGTGCCAGCATCCAAGACACGGCGACCTACGAGCAGTACTTC.

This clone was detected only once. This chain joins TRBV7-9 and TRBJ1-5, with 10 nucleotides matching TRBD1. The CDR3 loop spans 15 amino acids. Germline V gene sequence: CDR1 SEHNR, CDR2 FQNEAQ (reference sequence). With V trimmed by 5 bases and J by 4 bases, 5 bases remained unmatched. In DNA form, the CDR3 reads TGTGCCAGCAGCGTCGGGACAGGGGCTAATCAGCCCCAGCATTTT. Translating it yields CASSVGTGANQPQHF.

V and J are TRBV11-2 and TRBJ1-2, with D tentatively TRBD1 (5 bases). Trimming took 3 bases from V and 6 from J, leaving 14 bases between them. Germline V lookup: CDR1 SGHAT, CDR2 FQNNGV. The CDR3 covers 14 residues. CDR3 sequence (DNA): TGTGCCAGCAGCTTCCTGGGGCAGGGTGATGGCTACACCTTC. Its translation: CASSFLGQGDGYTF.

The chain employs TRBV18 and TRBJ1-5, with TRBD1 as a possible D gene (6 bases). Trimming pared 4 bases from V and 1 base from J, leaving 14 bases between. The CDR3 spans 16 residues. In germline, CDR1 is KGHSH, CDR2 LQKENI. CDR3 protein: CASSLNRAQSNQPQHF. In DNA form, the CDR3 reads TGTGCCAGCTCACTAAACAGGGCCCAGAGCAATCAGCCCCAGCATTTT. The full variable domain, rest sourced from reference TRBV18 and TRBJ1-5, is NAGVMQNPRHLVRRRGQEARLRCSPMKGHSHVYWYRQLPEEGLKFMVYLQKENIIDESGMPKERFSAEFPKEGPSILRIQQVVRGDSAAYFCASSLNRAQSNQPQHFGDGTRLSIL.